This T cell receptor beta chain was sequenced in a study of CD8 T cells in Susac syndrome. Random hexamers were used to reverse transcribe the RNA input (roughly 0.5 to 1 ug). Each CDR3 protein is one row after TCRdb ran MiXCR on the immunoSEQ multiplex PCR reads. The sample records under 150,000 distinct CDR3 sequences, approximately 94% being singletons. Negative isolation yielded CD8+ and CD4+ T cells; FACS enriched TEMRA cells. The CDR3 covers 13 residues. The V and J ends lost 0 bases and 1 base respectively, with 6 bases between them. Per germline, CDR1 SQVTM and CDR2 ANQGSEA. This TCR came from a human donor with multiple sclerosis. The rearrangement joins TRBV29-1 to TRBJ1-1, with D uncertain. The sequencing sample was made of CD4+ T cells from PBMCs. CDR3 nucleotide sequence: TGCAGCGTTGAAGAAACAGAGAACACTGAAGCTTTCTTT. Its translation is CSVEETENTEAFF.